This record covers a single T cell receptor (beta chain). What it binds is not known. The record originates from a study of Graves' ophthalmopathy and Graves' hyperthyroidism. Points from the study as a whole: Most thyroid clonotypes expanded beyond 0.001 frequency were also found in blood. A 13-signature model separated ophthalmopathy from stable hyperthyroidism, reaching about 88% sensitivity and 75% to 83% specificity cross-validated.

Ophthalmopathy donors showed moderate-to-severe activity, CAS ≥3, NOSPECS ≥4 and a duration under 3 months. The V and J ends lost 7 bases and 2 bases, in that order; junction bases with no gene match: 11. The CDR3 totals 15 residues. The germline CDR1 and CDR2 sequences are MNHNS and SASEGT. Scientists amplified the TCR beta CDR3 regions from RNA transcripts. Second-round multiplex PCR came after first-round RT-PCR with HTBI primers. In TCRdb, the multiplex PCR reads were re-called with MiXCR into one record per CDR3 protein. The table has more than 550,000 distinct CDR3 sequences, more than 40% seen once.

The chain recombines TRBV6-1 with TRBJ2-7; TRBD1 matches 7 bases. The clonotype comes from an adult man with Graves' ophthalmopathy. Sequenced sample: peripheral blood. CDR3 in amino acids: CASTPWGTETYEQYF. In DNA, the CDR3 is TGTGCCAGCACCCCCTGGGGGACAGAGACCTACGAGCAGTACTTC.